This TCR beta chain was identified during a study of OX40 agonist ivuxolimab in advanced cancers. General observations from the study: CD8+ T cells (on average) carried more expanded clones than CD4+ T cells. With doses of 0.1 to 3.0 mg/kg, CD4+ and CD8+ blood T cells had undergone clonal expansion by week 6.

In germline, CDR1 is LNHNV, CDR2 YYDKDF (reference sequence). The CDR3 loop spans 15 amino acids. V lost 5 bases and J lost 4; bases outside the gene matches: 8. Generated by immunoSEQ multiplex PCR, the TCRdb table keeps only in-frame clones and is missing some. The table lists about 24,000 clones, more than 80% of them singletons. This clone was observed a handful of times. Its target is not known. The clonotype originates from an adult with an advanced solid tumor such as melanoma, head and neck, liver or kidney cancer. The chain recombines TRBV15 with TRBJ1-5; 7 nucleotides match TRBD1. Here the sequenced sample was CD4+ or CD8+ T cells sorted from blood, taken in a trial of the OX40 agonist ivuxolimab. Here the CDR3 reads CATSGGGTVNQPQHF. The CDR3 DNA is TGTGCCACCAGCGGAGGAGGGACAGTAAATCAGCCCCAGCATTTT.